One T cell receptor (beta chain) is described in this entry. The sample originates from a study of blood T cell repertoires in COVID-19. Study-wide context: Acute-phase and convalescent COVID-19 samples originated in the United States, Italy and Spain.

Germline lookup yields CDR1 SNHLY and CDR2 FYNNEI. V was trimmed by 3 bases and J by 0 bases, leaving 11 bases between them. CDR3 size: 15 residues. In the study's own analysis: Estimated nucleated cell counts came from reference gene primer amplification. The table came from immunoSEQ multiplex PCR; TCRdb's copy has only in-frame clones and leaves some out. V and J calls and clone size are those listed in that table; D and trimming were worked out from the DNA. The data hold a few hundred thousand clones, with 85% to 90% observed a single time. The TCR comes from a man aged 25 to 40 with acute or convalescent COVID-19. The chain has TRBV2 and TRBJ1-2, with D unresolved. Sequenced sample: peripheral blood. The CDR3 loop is CASSDSRVPNYGYTF. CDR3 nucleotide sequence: TGTGCCAGCAGTGATTCCCGGGTCCCTAACTATGGCTACACCTTC.